Each of the 26 T cell receptor beta chains below was sequenced from the same sample in a study of Graves' ophthalmopathy and Graves' hyperthyroidism. RNA transcripts were the template, and TCR beta CDR3 regions were amplified from them. After a first-round RT-PCR with HTBI primers, a second-round multiplex PCR was run. Each CDR3 protein is one row after TCRdb ran MiXCR on the multiplex PCR reads. This sample has about 740,000 distinct CDR3 sequences, with approximately 40% found just once. Sequences were obtained from peripheral blood. These TCRs come from an adult man with Graves' ophthalmopathy.

In this sample, this clonotype turned up many times. The chain carries TRBV7-8 and TRBJ1-5; D gene unclear. Trimming took 1 base from V and 7 from J, leaving 14 bases between them. The V gene's germline CDR1 is SGHVS and CDR2 FQNEAQ. There are 15 residues in the CDR3. For the CDR3, the DNA is TGTGCCAGCAGCTTAGGAGTGGGAGCCACCCAGCCCCAGCATTTT. Its translation is CASSLGVGATQPQHF. Full variable domain (remainder filled in from reference TRBV7-8 and TRBJ1-5): GAGVSQSPRYKVAKRGQDVALRCDPISGHVSLFWYQQALGQGPEFLTYFQNEAQLDKSGLPSDRFFAERPEGSVSTLKIQRTQQEDSAVYLCASSLGVGATQPQHFGDGTRLSIL.

The CDR3 coding sequence is TGTGCCAGCAATAGAGCAGGGAGAGGTAATGGCTACACCTTC. Translating gives CASNRAGRGNGYTF. J is TRBJ1-2 and V is TRBV10-3; TRBD1 might be the D (5 bases). The germline CDR1 and CDR2 sequences are ENHRY and SYGVKD. The CDR3 extends over 14 amino acids. Trimming took off 10 bases at V and 6 bases at J, with 21 bases between the two ends.

This clonotype was observed many times. This rearrangement joins TRBV5-6 to TRBJ2-7; the D is unclear. With 1 base removed from V and 3 bases from J, the gap between germline ends came to 5 bases. Per germline, CDR1 SGHDT and CDR2 YYEEEE. This CDR3 contains 12 residues. The CDR3 nucleotides read TGTGCCAGCAGCTTGACTTACTACGAGCAGTACTTC. Its translation is CASSLTYYEQYF.

The chain is built from TRBV6-6 and TRBJ1-2; TRBD1 agrees at 11 bases. The trim removed 2 bases at V and 8 bases at J, leaving 7 bases unmatched. This CDR3 has 15 residues. Germline CDR1 reads MNHNY; CDR2 reads SVGAGI (reference sequence). The CDR3 nucleotides are TGTGCCAGCAGTTACGGGACAGGGGGAGTGATGGGCTACACCTTC. Translation gives CASSYGTGGVMGYTF.

On this clonotype: At one end, the junction sequence differs from germline, possibly due to a read error. V gene TRBV11-2 combines with J gene TRBJ1-2; no clear D gene. There are 15 residues in the CDR3. CDR1 is SGHAT and CDR2 is FQNNGV in the germline V gene. The CDR3 here is CVSSLGTEAFYGYTF. The CDR3, as DNA: TGTGTCAGCAGCTTAGGTACAGAAGCGTTCTATGGCTACACCTTC.

The chain employs TRBV15 and TRBJ2-5, with D maybe TRBD2 (6 bases). The CDR3 loop spans 13 amino acids. The germline V gene encodes CDR1 LNHNV and CDR2 YYDKDF (reference sequence). Trimming took off 11 bases at V and 5 bases at J, with 18 bases between the two ends. The CDR3 sequence: CAPAEEGTETQYF. As DNA, the CDR3 is TGTGCCCCCGCGGAGGAGGGCACGGAGACCCAGTACTTC.

The chain links TRBV7-9 to TRBJ2-2, with a tentative D call TRBD2 (6 bases). Germline values: CDR1 SEHNR, CDR2 FQNEAQ (reference sequence). The CDR3 loop spans 14 amino acids. Trimming removed 2 bases at V and 7 bases at J, with 11 bases between. CDR3 amino acids: CASSLPTGGGELFF. Here the CDR3 DNA reads TGTGCCAGCAGCTTACCCACCGGGGGCGGGGAGCTGTTTTTT.

V is TRBV10-3 and J is TRBJ1-2, with D possibly TRBD1 on 5 matching bases. CDR3 length: 18 amino acids. V was cut by 4 bases and J by 0 bases, with 21 bases left in between. Germline V CDR1 and CDR2: ENHRY, SYGVKD. The CDR3 DNA follows: TGTGCCATCAGTGCGACTAGCGGGACCCTCAACGCTAACTATGGCTACACCTTC. This translates into CAISATSGTLNANYGYTF.

This clonotype was recorded many times. The chain employs TRBV4-1 and TRBJ2-5; the match to TRBD1 covers 11 bases. The V segment lost 1 base and the J segment 1 base; nucleotides outside the gene matches: 2. The CDR3 has 16 amino acids. Germline values: CDR1 MGHRA, CDR2 YSYEKL. CDR3 in DNA: TGCGCCAGCAGCCAAGGGACAGGGGGCGGCCAAGAGACCCAGTACTTC. Amino acid sequence: CASSQGTGGGQETQYF.

The V call is TRBV24-1, the J call TRBJ1-4, with TRBD1 as a possible D gene (5 bases). Trimming left V 8 bases short and J 8 bases short, with 20 bases between. Per germline, CDR1 KGHDR and CDR2 SFDVKD. This CDR3 spans 15 amino acids. CDR3 loop: CATNPGTNTGEKLFF. In DNA, the CDR3 is TGTGCCACCAATCCAGGGACGAACACCGGGGAAAAACTGTTTTTT.

The chain uses TRBV7-9 and TRBJ2-2; the match to TRBD1 covers 12 bases. V gave up 5 bases and J gave up 7 bases; unmatched junction bases: 17. This CDR3 comprises 19 residues. Per germline, CDR1 SEHNR and CDR2 FQNEAQ (reference sequence). CDR3 DNA sequence: TGTGCCAGCAGCCCGGGACAGGGGGCCGCAGCCCCTCAGTTCGGGGAGCTGTTTTTT. It translates to CASSPGQGAAAPQFGELFF.

The chain employs TRBV6-4 and TRBJ1-5; possible D gene TRBD1, 5 bases. CDR1 and CDR2 (germline): MRHNA, SNTAGT. The CDR3 consists of 15 residues. V dropped 4 bases and J dropped 4 bases, with 14 bases sitting between them. The CDR3 spells CASSVAGDPNQPQHF. DNA of the CDR3: TGTGCCAGCAGTGTTGCGGGGGACCCTAATCAGCCCCAGCATTTT.

This clonotype was seen repeatedly, ten times or more. The CDR3 protein is CASSESPPTGYTF. In nucleotides, the CDR3 is TGTGCCAGCAGTGAATCCCCGCCAACTGGCTACACCTTC. V gene TRBV25-1 combines with J gene TRBJ1-2; D is unclear. Trimming shortened V by 1 base and J by 7 bases, and 10 bases separated the two germline ends. The CDR3 loop spans 13 amino acids. Looked up from germline, CDR1 is MGHDK and CDR2 is SYGVNS.

The V gene is TRBV6-1, the J gene TRBJ1-3, with D unclear. V was clipped by 2 bases and J by 0 bases, with 14 bases between them. The CDR3 length is 17 residues. Germline V CDR1 and CDR2: MNHNS, SASEGT. The CDR3 reads CASSEMGRSSSGNTIYF. The DNA for the CDR3 is TGTGCCAGCAGTGAAATGGGCAGGTCCAGCTCTGGAAACACCATATATTTT.

This clonotype was seen a few times. The chain has TRBV9 and TRBJ1-6; TRBD1 matches at 10 bases. Trimming cost V 0 bases and J 5 bases; bases outside gene matches: 5. The CDR3 contains 17 residues. The germline V gene has CDR1 SGDLS and CDR2 YYNGEE. CDR3 coding DNA: TGTGCCAGCAGCGTAGCCTCCGGGACAGGGGATAATTCACCCCTCCACTTT. It yields the protein CASSVASGTGDNSPLHF.

At least ten counts were recorded for this clonotype. The V and J genes are TRBV9 and TRBJ1-4; TRBD1 agrees at 11 bases. Germline V gives CDR1 SGDLS, CDR2 YYNGEE. The CDR3 is made up of 13 amino acids. V shed 3 bases and J 8 bases; nucleotides not matched to a gene: 0. In DNA form, the CDR3 reads TGTGCCAGCAGCGGGACAGGGGGCGAAAAACTGTTTTTT. Translation gives CASSGTGGEKLFF.

This clonotype has ten or more counts. The V and J genes are TRBV15 and TRBJ1-1; D is ambiguous. The CDR3 is 14 amino acids. In germline, CDR1 is LNHNV, CDR2 YYDKDF (reference sequence). Trimming removed 3 bases at V and 3 bases at J, with 11 bases between. The CDR3 sequence is CATSSPVGDTEAFF. Written as DNA, the CDR3 is TGTGCCACCAGCAGTCCTGTTGGGGACACTGAAGCTTTCTTT.

This clonotype was found many times. The V call is TRBV29-1, the J call TRBJ2-5; 16 nucleotides line up with TRBD2. There are 14 residues in the CDR3. Germline V CDR1 and CDR2: SQVTM, ANQGSEA. V gave up 6 bases and J gave up 5 bases; unmatched junction bases: 3. The CDR3 DNA reads as TGCAGCGTGATGGGACTAGCGGGAGGGGAGACCCAGTACTTC. Translation: CSVMGLAGGETQYF. Filled out from reference TRBV29-1 and TRBJ2-5, the complete variable domain reads SAVISQKPSRDICQRGTSLTIQCQVDSQVTMMFWYRQQPGQSLTLIATANQGSEATYESGFVIDKFPISRPNLTFSTLTVSNMSPEDSSIYLCSVMGLAGGETQYFGPGTRLLVL.

This clonotype came up many times. This chain connects TRBV10-3 to TRBJ2-7, with D possibly called TRBD1 or TRBD2 (5 bases each). Germline values: CDR1 ENHRY, CDR2 SYGVKD. CDR3 length: 13 amino acids. The germline V and J ends were trimmed by 4 bases and 2 bases, with 9 bases remaining between them. The CDR3, as DNA: TGTGCCATCAGTGCACGAGGGGCCTACGAGCAGTACTTC. The encoded protein is CAISARGAYEQYF.

This clonotype has just a few counts. The chain joins TRBV20-1 to TRBJ1-4, with D hard to call. Germline V gives CDR1 DFQATT, CDR2 SNEGSKA (reference sequence). This CDR3 has 14 residues. V gave up 6 bases and J gave up 5 bases, with 16 bases separating them. The CDR3: CSANNPSRNEKLFF. The CDR3 DNA sequence: TGCAGTGCCAACAACCCCAGCCGAAATGAAAAACTGTTTTTT.

This clonotype came up many times. The V and J genes are TRBV5-1 and TRBJ2-6; D is perhaps TRBD1 (5 bases). In germline, CDR1 is SGHRS, CDR2 YFSETQ. Trimming stripped 2 bases from V and 4 bases from J, with 16 bases between. CDR3 length equals 17 residues. CDR3 region: CASSFNPGLTGANVLTF. The CDR3 nucleotides are TGCGCCAGCAGCTTTAACCCAGGGCTAACGGGGGCCAACGTCCTGACTTTC.

The chain carries TRBV25-1 and TRBJ2-2; 7 bases match TRBD2. This CDR3 region has 11 residues. With V trimmed by 9 bases and J by 5 bases, 0 bases remained unmatched. Germline CDR1 and CDR2: MGHDK and SYGVNS. Written as DNA, the CDR3 is TGTGCCAGACTAGCGACCGGGGAGCTGTTTTTT. It translates to CARLATGELFF.

There are a few counts of this clonotype. The chain couples TRBV19 to TRBJ1-6; 7 positions agree with TRBD1. This CDR3 comprises 16 residues. V was clipped by 9 bases and J by 3 bases; unmatched bases: 11. The V gene's germline CDR1 is LNHDA and CDR2 SQIVND (reference sequence). The CDR3 region is CASRWSGDSYNSPLHF. The CDR3 coding sequence is TGTGCCAGCCGCTGGTCGGGGGACAGCTATAATTCACCCCTCCACTTT.

In its sample, this clonotype was seen a few times. This chain uses TRBV20-1 with TRBJ1-6; 7 bases agree with TRBD1. J lost 4 bases, V lost 5 bases, and 8 bases had no gene match. The CDR3 has 15 amino acids. The germline V gene encodes CDR1 DFQATT and CDR2 SNEGSKA (reference sequence). The CDR3 here is CSASPGTAYNSPLHF. CDR3 in DNA: TGCAGTGCTTCCCCCGGGACAGCTTATAATTCACCCCTCCACTTT.

With respect to this clonotype: This may arise from a read error, as a much more abundant clone is one base away. Because the CDR3 is missing its conserved closing phenylalanine or tryptophan, this is likely a read error. The chain joins TRBV7-2 to TRBJ2-7; D ambiguous. Germline CDR1 and CDR2: SGHTA and FQGNSA. CDR3 length: 14 amino acids. Trimming took off 3 bases at V and 6 bases at J, with 15 bases between the two ends. This CDR3 reads CASSFQSPTGEQYL. In DNA form, the CDR3 reads TGTGCCAGCAGCTTTCAATCCCCGACGGGCGAGCAGTACCTC.

The V call is TRBV20-1, the J call TRBJ2-7, with TRBD2 matching 13 bases. CDR3 length: 15 amino acids. Germline values: CDR1 DFQATT, CDR2 SNEGSKA (reference sequence). V was clipped by 2 bases and J by 3 bases; unmatched bases: 4. The CDR3 loop is CSARPRLAGGYEQYF. CDR3 nucleotides: TGCAGTGCTAGACCCCGACTAGCGGGGGGCTACGAGCAGTACTTC.